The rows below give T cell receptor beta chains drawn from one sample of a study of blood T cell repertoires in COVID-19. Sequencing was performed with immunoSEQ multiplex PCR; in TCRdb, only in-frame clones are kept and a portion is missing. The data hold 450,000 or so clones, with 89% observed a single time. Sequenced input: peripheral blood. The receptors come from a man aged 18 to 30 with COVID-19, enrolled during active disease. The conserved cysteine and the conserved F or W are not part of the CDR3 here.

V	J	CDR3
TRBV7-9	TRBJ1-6	ASSSLSGDRANPLH
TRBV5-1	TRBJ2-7	ASSLPGGSSYEQY
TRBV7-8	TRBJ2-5	ASSLAKGGYQETQY
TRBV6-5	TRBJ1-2	ASSTGSTNYGYT
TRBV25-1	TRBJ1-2	ARNRHGYT
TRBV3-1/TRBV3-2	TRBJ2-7	ASSQDLTVEQY
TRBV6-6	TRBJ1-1	ASRIYRDRAAEAF
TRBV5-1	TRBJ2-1	ASSLALAGHNEQF
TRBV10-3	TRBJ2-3	AISESSVASGIKDTQY
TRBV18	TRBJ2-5	ASSPPGSETQY
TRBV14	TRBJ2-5	ASSQNRKQETQY
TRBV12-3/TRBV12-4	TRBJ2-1	ASSLTSANEQF
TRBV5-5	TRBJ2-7	ASSLARTGGRNEQY
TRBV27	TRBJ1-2	ASSNPGGYGYT
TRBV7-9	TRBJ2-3	ASSLGAGGPVDTQY
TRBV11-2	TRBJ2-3	ASNRDRGRARTDTQY
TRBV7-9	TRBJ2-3	ASSSSGRSFTDTQY
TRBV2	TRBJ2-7	ASSYNGYEQY
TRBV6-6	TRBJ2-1	ASSYSRVYNEQF
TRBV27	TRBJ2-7	ASSLARTYEQY
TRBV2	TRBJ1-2	ASRARDRWEANT
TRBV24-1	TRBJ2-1	ATSDAGTGYNEQF
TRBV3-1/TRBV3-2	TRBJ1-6	ASRRQGSSYNSPLH
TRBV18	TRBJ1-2	ASSPQGDANYGYT
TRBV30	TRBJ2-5	AWGRGPRETQY
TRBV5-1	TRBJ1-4	ASGTGTGSYEKLF
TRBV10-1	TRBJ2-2	ATSEGVGELF
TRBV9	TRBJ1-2	ASSVNSNGYT
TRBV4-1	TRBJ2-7	ASSQNPAWQYEQY
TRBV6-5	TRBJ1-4	ASSYSLARVNEKLF
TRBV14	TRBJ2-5	ASSSLAGVDQETQY
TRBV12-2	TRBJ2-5	ASRFGFLETQY
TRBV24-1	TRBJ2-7	ATSDPSGTGSYEQY
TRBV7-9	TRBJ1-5	ASSRQENQPQH
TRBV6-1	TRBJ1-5	ASSEVSGRGRRQPQH
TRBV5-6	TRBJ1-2	ASSLQGGYGYT
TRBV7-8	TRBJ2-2	ASSTGLATTGELF
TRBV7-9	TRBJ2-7	ASSSRLAGVREQY
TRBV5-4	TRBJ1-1	ASSKAQGVTEAF
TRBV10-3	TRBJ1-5	AISDRGNQPQH
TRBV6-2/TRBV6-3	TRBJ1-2	ASSYSDRVGYT
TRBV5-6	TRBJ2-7	ASTTDRAYEQY
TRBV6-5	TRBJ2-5	ASSPRGGETQY
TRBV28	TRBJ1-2	ASRAGWYNYGYT
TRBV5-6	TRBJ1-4	ASSFRTVNEKLF
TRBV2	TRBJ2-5	ASSRPAGGQETQY
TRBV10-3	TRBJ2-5	AIQQGGIGAGPQETQY
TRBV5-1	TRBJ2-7	ASSLTSAPYEQY
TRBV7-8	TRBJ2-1	ASSTRLAGGNEQF
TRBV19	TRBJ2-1	ASSLGDRGMNNEQF
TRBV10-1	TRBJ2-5	ASSGTEQETQY
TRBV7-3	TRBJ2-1	ASSLNAGSSYNEQF
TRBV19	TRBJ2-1	ASSGGTSGRASYNEQF
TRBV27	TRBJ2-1	ASRELAVGGEQF
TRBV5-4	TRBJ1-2	ASSTGTEIYGYT
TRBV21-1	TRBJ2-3	AIAQEDTQY
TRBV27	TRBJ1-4	ASRSTAVRKLF
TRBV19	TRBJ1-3	ASLGTGTGNTIY
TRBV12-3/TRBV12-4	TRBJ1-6	ASSLQVDSPLH
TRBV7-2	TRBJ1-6	ASSYRGQDSPLH